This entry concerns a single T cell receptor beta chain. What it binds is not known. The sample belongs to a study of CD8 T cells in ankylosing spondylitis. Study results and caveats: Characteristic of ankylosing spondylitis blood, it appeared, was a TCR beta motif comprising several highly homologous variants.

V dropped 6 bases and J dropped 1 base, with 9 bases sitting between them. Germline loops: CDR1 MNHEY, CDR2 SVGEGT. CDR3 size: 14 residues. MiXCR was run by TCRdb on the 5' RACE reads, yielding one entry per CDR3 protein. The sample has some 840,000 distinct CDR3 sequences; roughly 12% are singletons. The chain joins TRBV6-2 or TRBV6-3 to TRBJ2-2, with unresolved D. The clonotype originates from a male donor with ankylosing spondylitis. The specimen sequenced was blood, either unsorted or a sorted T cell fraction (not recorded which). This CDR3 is CASRGPLNTGELFF. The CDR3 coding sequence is TGTGCCAGCAGAGGACCGCTGAACACCGGGGAGCTGTTTTTT.